A single sample is the source of the 27 T cell receptor beta chains below, sequenced in a study of metastatic and nonmetastatic thyroid tumors. Thyroid surgery was preceded by no treatment in any patient. TCRdb re-called the PCR reads through MiXCR. The top ten hold 9.9% of the sample, which has approximately 41,000 clones, roughly 27% seen once. The sample comprised blood. The receptor set was obtained from a male donor with papillary thyroid cancer or a benign thyroid nodule (not recorded which). Some clones in this sample may be carry-over from other donors' samples.

This clone was counted between two and nine times. The chain has TRBV6-1 and TRBJ2-1, with TRBD1 identical over 8 bases. The CDR3 has 16 amino acids. J was trimmed by 4 bases and V by 5 bases; bases with no gene match: 10. Germline values: CDR1 MNHNS, CDR2 SASEGT. CDR3 loop: CASSKDRDGLYNEQFF. Written as DNA, the CDR3 is TGTGCCAGCAGTAAGGACAGGGACGGCCTATACAATGAGCAGTTCTTC.

This clone was seen more than once but under ten times. This CDR3 fails to terminate in the conserved phenylalanine or tryptophan, so it likely reflects a read error. The genes are TRBV6-1 and TRBJ2-2, with D possibly being TRBD1 or TRBD2 (5 bases each). The length of the CDR3 is 14 residues. Germline V gene sequence: CDR1 MNHNS, CDR2 SASEGT. Between the trimmed V and J ends, which lost 5 bases and 11 bases, there was a span of 18 bases. CDR3 DNA: TGTGCCAGCAGTAGGGGAGAAGAGGGCGGTGAGCTGTTTTCT. This translates into CASSRGEEGGELFS.

This clone was seen only a few times. The CDR3 nucleotides read TGTGCCAGCAGTTACGCCCGACTAGCGGGGACCTCCTACGAGCAGTACTTC. Its translation is CASSYARLAGTSYEQYF. V gene TRBV6-2 or TRBV6-3 combines with J gene TRBJ2-7, with TRBD2 matching over 11 bases. V lost 2 bases, J lost 0 bases, and 6 bases stayed unmatched. The CDR3 spans 17 residues. Germline CDR1 MNHEY, CDR2 SVGEGT.

This clone was observed many times. This may be a read error: a much more frequent sequence differs by one nucleotide. The same CDR3 arises from other DNA sequences in this sample as well. The chain uses TRBV6-4 and TRBJ2-1; D is uncertain. The CDR3 totals 13 residues. CDR1 and CDR2 from the germline V gene are MRHNA and SNTAGT. V was cut by 0 bases and J by 5 bases, with 5 bases left in between. CDR3 region: CASSDSANNEQFF. CDR3 nucleotide sequence: TGTGCCAGCAGTGACTCAGCTAACAATGAGCAGTTCTTC.

This clone turned up a few times. The CDR3 spells CASAPAEQYF. As DNA, the CDR3 is TGTGCTTCGGCTCCGGCCGAGCAGTACTTC. The chain is built from TRBV27 and TRBJ2-7; D is uncertain. CDR3 length: 10 amino acids. From germline, CDR1 is MNHEY and CDR2 SMNVEV (reference sequence).

Concerning this clone itself: The sample contains more than one DNA sequence encoding this CDR3. This chain links TRBV13 with TRBJ1-5; D is unresolved. CDR1 and CDR2 from the germline V gene are PRHDT and FYEKMQ (reference sequence). This CDR3 contains 16 residues. Trimming took off 3 bases at V and 0 bases at J, with 12 bases between the two ends. The CDR3 reads CASSLGGIYSNQPQHF. The DNA of the CDR3 is TGTGCCAGCAGCTTGGGTGGGATATATAGCAATCAGCCCCAGCATTTT.

This clone was recorded at least ten times. The rearrangement uses TRBV9 and TRBJ1-3, with D unclear. This CDR3 spans 17 amino acids. The V gene's germline CDR1 is SGDLS and CDR2 YYNGEE. V was pared by 0 bases and J by 0 bases, with 13 bases between. CDR3 coding DNA: TGTGCCAGCAGCGTAGGGGCAAACCACCGCTCTGGAAACACCATATATTTT. The encoded protein is CASSVGANHRSGNTIYF. Together with reference TRBV9 and TRBJ1-3, the CDR3 gives the full variable domain: DSGVTQTPKHLITATGQRVTLRCSPRSGDLSVYWYQQSLDQGLQFLIQYYNGEERAKGNILERFSAQQFPDLHSELNLSSLELGDSALYFCASSVGANHRSGNTIYFGEGSWLTVV.

At least ten counts were recorded for this clone. V gene TRBV11-2 combines with J gene TRBJ2-1; D call uncertain. Trimming pared 6 bases from V and 3 bases from J, leaving 9 bases between. The CDR3 has 13 amino acids. Germline lookup yields CDR1 SGHAT and CDR2 FQNNGV. The CDR3 loop reads CASSRAGYNEQFF. CDR3 nucleotide sequence: TGTGCCAGCAGTAGGGCCGGCTACAATGAGCAGTTCTTC.

This clone was picked up a small number of times. V gene TRBV6-1 combines with J gene TRBJ1-5, with 7 bases lining up with TRBD1. From germline, CDR1 is MNHNS and CDR2 SASEGT. The V segment lost 6 bases and the J segment 5 bases; nucleotides outside the gene matches: 16. The CDR3 covers 17 residues. The chain's CDR3 is CASRKTGFRGYDQPQHF. CDR3 coding DNA: TGTGCCAGCAGAAAGACAGGGTTCAGGGGATACGATCAGCCCCAGCATTTT.

The table lists this clone with many counts. One end of the junction is discordant with germline, which a read error may explain. V is TRBV13 and J is TRBJ2-7; possible D gene TRBD1, 6 bases. There are 11 residues in the CDR3. CDR1 is PRHDT, CDR2 FYEKMQ, per germline (reference sequence). The CDR3, as DNA: TGTGCCAGCAGCTTTAGGGGGAGCAAGGCCTTC. It encodes CASSFRGSKAF. The variable domain in full, completed from reference TRBV13 and TRBJ2-7, reads AAGVIQSPRHLIKEKRETATLKCYPIPRHDTVYWYQQGPGQDPQFLISFYEKMQSDKGSIPDRFSAQQFSDYHSELNMSSLELGDSALYFCASSFRGSKAFGPGTRLTVT.

This chain connects TRBV11-2 to TRBJ1-5; unclear D gene. This CDR3 is built from 13 residues. Germline lookup yields CDR1 SGHAT and CDR2 FQNNGV. V lost 5 bases to trimming and J lost 4 bases, with 9 bases between them. CDR3 in DNA: TGTGCCAGCAGCGGGCCCAAAAATCAGCCCCAGCATTTT. This translates into CASSGPKNQPQHF.

Points on this clone: This CDR3 is also generated by other DNA sequences in the sample. This CDR3 is CASSPRAGPDTGELFF. Written as DNA, the CDR3 is TGTGCCAGCTCACCCCGGGCAGGTCCCGATACCGGGGAGCTGTTTTTT. The rearrangement links TRBV18 to TRBJ2-2, with D unclear. The CDR3 covers 16 residues. V lost 3 bases, J lost 5 bases, and 16 bases lay in between. CDR1 and CDR2 (germline): KGHSH, LQKENI.

This clone was recorded once. The same CDR3 can be traced to other DNA sequences in this sample. The V gene is TRBV30, the J gene TRBJ1-2; 7 bases fit TRBD1. This CDR3 region has 12 residues. Per germline, CDR1 GTSNPN and CDR2 SVGIG (reference sequence). The V gene end was trimmed by 8 bases and the J gene end by 4 bases; junction bases not matched to a gene: 7. The CDR3, as DNA: TGTGCCGGAAAAAGGGACAGCTATGGCTACACCTTC. Protein: CAGKRDSYGYTF.

The rearrangement joins TRBV30 to TRBJ1-5; D gene unclear. Trimming left V 0 bases short and J 3 bases short, with 12 bases between. The CDR3 is 15 amino acids. Germline assignment: CDR1 GTSNPN and CDR2 SVGIG (reference sequence). CDR3 DNA sequence: TGTGCCTGGAGTGTACCTTGGGGATTCAATCAGCCCCAGCATTTT. Amino acid sequence: CAWSVPWGFNQPQHF.

The chain is built from TRBV20-1 and TRBJ2-2; TRBD1 matches at 7 bases. The CDR3 spans 16 residues. The V segment lost 3 bases and the J segment 5 bases; nucleotides outside the gene matches: 12. Germline V CDR1 and CDR2: DFQATT, SNEGSKA (reference sequence). The CDR3 protein is CSASGLDRAKTGELFF. The CDR3 coding sequence is TGCAGTGCTAGTGGGTTAGACAGGGCTAAGACCGGGGAGCTGTTTTTT.

This clone has at least ten counts. This chain joins TRBV6-1 and TRBJ2-7; D call uncertain. Trimming took 6 bases from V and 6 from J, leaving 15 bases between them. The CDR3 has 13 residues. Germline V gene sequence: CDR1 MNHNS, CDR2 SASEGT. As DNA, the CDR3 is TGTGCCAGCAGCCGCCCTGGGTTGGGCGAGCAGTACTTC. It is translated as CASSRPGLGEQYF.

The sample holds a few counts of this clone. This chain joins TRBV28 and TRBJ2-7, with 9 bases that match TRBD2. After removal of 4 bases from V and 3 bases from J, the junction contained 7 bases not matched to a gene. CDR1 and CDR2 (germline): MDHEN, SYDVKM. The CDR3 is 15 amino acids. This chain's CDR3 is CASSSLAGVNYEQYF. In nucleotides, the CDR3 is TGTGCCAGCAGTTCCTTAGCGGGAGTGAACTACGAGCAGTACTTC.

Only a few counts were recorded for this clone. A junction end diverges from the germline sequence, so it may reflect a read error. V gene TRBV12-3 or TRBV12-4 combines with J gene TRBJ2-7; 10 nucleotides agree with TRBD2. The CDR3 covers 13 residues. CDR3 in amino acids: CAISLAGGYEQYF. DNA of the CDR3: TGTGCCATCAGTTTAGCGGGAGGCTACGAGCAATACTTC.

This clone was counted at least ten times. The CDR3 protein is CATSARDRSGDTDTQYF. In nucleotides, the CDR3 is TGTGCCACCAGCGCACGGGACAGGTCAGGAGACACAGATACGCAGTATTTT. The chain employs TRBV15 and TRBJ2-3, with 8 bases identical to TRBD1. CDR3 length: 17 amino acids. Germline V lookup: CDR1 LNHNV, CDR2 YYDKDF (reference sequence). V gave up 5 bases and J gave up 2 bases; unmatched junction bases: 12.

This chain connects TRBV28 to TRBJ2-1; a possible D gene is TRBD2 (5 bases). The V end was cut by 3 bases, the J end by 2 bases, with 8 bases between. Germline V CDR1 and CDR2: MDHEN, SYDVKM. The CDR3 extends over 14 amino acids. This CDR3 reads CASSFLAPYNEQFF. CDR3 nucleotides: TGTGCCAGCAGTTTCCTAGCCCCCTACAATGAGCAGTTCTTC.

By sample fraction, this clone is medium-sized. The rearrangement uses TRBV28 and TRBJ2-1, with D hard to call. The CDR3 consists of 15 residues. CDR1 is MDHEN, CDR2 SYDVKM, per germline. Trimming removed 2 bases from V and 0 bases from J, with 8 bases in between. The CDR3 DNA is TGTGCCAGCAGTTTAAAGGCCCCCTCCTACAATGAGCAGTTCTTC. This sequence encodes CASSLKAPSYNEQFF.

A single count supports this clone. The rearrangement joins TRBV11-1 to TRBJ2-1; 9 positions match TRBD1. CDR1 is SGHAT, CDR2 FQDESV, per germline (reference sequence). The CDR3 runs to 17 residues. J was trimmed by 0 bases and V by 5 bases; bases with no gene match: 8. The CDR3 protein is CASSDGQGPRSYNEQFF. The CDR3 nucleotides read TGTGCCAGCAGCGACGGACAGGGGCCACGCTCCTACAATGAGCAGTTCTTC.

This clone was seen only a few times. The CDR3 coding sequence is TGTGCCAGCAGTTATGTACAGGCCGCTGAAGCTTTCTTT. Translating it yields CASSYVQAAEAFF. The chain is built from TRBV28 and TRBJ1-1; D is perhaps TRBD1 (5 bases). The germline V gene encodes CDR1 MDHEN and CDR2 SYDVKM. The CDR3 has 13 residues. With 4 bases removed from V and 6 bases from J, the gap between germline ends came to 12 bases.

A few counts support this clone. The rearrangement uses TRBV12-3 or TRBV12-4 and TRBJ1-4, with D possibly being TRBD1 (5 bases). Between the trimmed V and J ends, which lost 5 bases and 1 base, there was a span of 11 bases. The CDR3 totals 15 residues. The DNA of the CDR3 is TGTGCCAGCAGTGGAGGGGCCCTAACTAATGAAAAACTGTTTTTT. This encodes CASSGGALTNEKLFF.

Ten or more counts support this clone. This chain joins TRBV24-1 and TRBJ2-5; no clear D gene. The length of the CDR3 is 11 residues. Per the germline V gene, CDR1 is KGHDR and CDR2 is SFDVKD. V shed 4 bases and J shed 5 bases, with 4 bases lying between them. CDR3 sequence: CATSEGETQYF. As DNA, the CDR3 is TGTGCCACCAGTGAAGGGGAGACCCAGTACTTC.

This clone came up many times. This rearrangement joins TRBV6-1 to TRBJ2-2; TRBD1 is a possible D gene (6 bases). Germline CDR1 MNHNS, CDR2 SASEGT. V was trimmed by 5 bases and J by 0 bases, leaving 10 bases between them. This CDR3 spans 15 amino acids. Here the CDR3 reads CASSIQGTNTGELFF. The CDR3 DNA reads TGTGCCAGCAGTATTCAGGGGACGAACACCGGGGAGCTGTTTTTT.

This clone was recorded many times. The chain is built from TRBV19 and TRBJ2-3; perhaps TRBD2 as D (6 bases). CDR1 is LNHDA and CDR2 is SQIVND in the germline V gene (reference sequence). CDR3 length: 14 amino acids. V was clipped by 6 bases and J by 6 bases, with 16 bases between them. CDR3 in amino acids: CASREGREMDTQYF. The CDR3 bases are TGTGCCAGTAGGGAGGGCAGGGAAATGGATACGCAGTATTTT.